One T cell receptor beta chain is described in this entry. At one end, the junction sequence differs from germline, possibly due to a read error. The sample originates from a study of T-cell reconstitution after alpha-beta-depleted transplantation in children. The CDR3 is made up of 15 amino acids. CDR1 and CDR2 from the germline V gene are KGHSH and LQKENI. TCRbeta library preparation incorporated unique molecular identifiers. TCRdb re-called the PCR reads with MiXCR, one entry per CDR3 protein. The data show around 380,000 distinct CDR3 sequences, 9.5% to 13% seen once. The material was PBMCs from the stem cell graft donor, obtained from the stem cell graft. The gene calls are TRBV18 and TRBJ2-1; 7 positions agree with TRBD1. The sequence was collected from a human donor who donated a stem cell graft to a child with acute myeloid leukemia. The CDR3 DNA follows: TGTGCCAGCTCACCCTATAAACAGGGGTACAATGAGCGGTTCTTC. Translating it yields CASSPYKQGYNERFF.